Listed below are T cell receptor beta chains from one sample, sequenced in a study of blood T cell repertoires in COVID-19. Repertoires were generated with immunoSEQ multiplex PCR, while TCRdb's copy carries only in-frame clones and drops some. The sample has about 160,000 clones, about 86% seen once. Specimen: peripheral blood. These receptors originate from a man between 65 and 80 years old with acute or convalescent COVID-19. Both conserved end residues are part of each CDR3. The D gene is left open where the match is weak. Some rows have no size entry. The others give once, few or many, or a class for an expanded clone.

J gene | clone size | V gene | D gene | CDR3 DNA | CDR3 protein
TRBJ1-4 | NA | TRBV28 | NA | TGTGCCAGCAGTTCGCCAGGGGCAACTAATGAAAAACTGTTTTTT | CASSSPGATNEKLFF
TRBJ1-5 | many | TRBV18 | NA | TGTGCCAGCTCAGGCGGAAAGAATCAGCCCCAGCATTTT | CASSGGKNQPQHF
TRBJ2-7 | NA | TRBV6-6 | NA | TGTGCCAGCTGTGACAGGAGCTCCTACGAGCAGTACTTC | CASCDRSSYEQYF
TRBJ2-1 | NA | TRBV5-4 | NA | TGTGCCAGCAGCTCTCCGGCCTACAATGAGCAGTTCTTC | CASSSPAYNEQFF
TRBJ2-7 | NA | TRBV5-5 | NA | TGTGCCAGCAGCTTGATAGGGGAGGTGGAGCAGTACTTC | CASSLIGEVEQYF
TRBJ2-5 | NA | TRBV9 | TRBD2 | TGTGCCAGCAGCGTAGGACTAGCGGGGATCGAAGAGACCCAGTACTTC | CASSVGLAGIEETQYF
TRBJ2-6 | NA | TRBV4-3 | NA | TGCGCCAGCAGCCAAGAGGGAGGGGCAGGGGGCCCTGGGGCCAACGTCCTGACTTTC | CASSQEGGAGGPGANVLTF
TRBJ1-1 | NA | TRBV19 | NA | TGTGCCAGTAGTATAATAATGAACACTGAAGCTTTCTTT | CASSIIMNTEAFF
TRBJ2-1 | NA | TRBV6-2/TRBV6-3 | NA | TGTGCCAGCAGCCGCGGATTAAGTGAGCAGTTCTTC | CASSRGLSEQFF
TRBJ2-3 | NA | TRBV19 | TRBD2 | TGTGCCAGTAGCACATTAGGACTAGCGGTCACAGATACGCAGTATTTT | CASSTLGLAVTDTQYF